This TCR beta chain comes out of a study of T cells in Graves' hyperthyroidism and ophthalmopathy. Stable hyperthyroidism: no ophthalmopathy progression over 18 months of follow-up. General study findings and limits: Researchers found most expanded thyroid clonotypes above 0.001 in blood as well.

CDR1 SGHRS and CDR2 YFSETQ come from the germline V gene. V was pared by 3 bases and J by 0 bases, with 5 bases of the junction left unmatched. CDR3 size: 17 residues. This clonotype was seen repeatedly, ten times or more. The antigen remains undetermined. Amplified TCR beta CDR3 regions derived from RNA transcripts. With the HTBI primer set, the TCR CDR3 went through a first round of RT-PCR. TCRdb ran MiXCR on the multiplex PCR reads and lists one entry per CDR3 protein. The profile shows 300,000 or so distinct CDR3 sequences, around 17% of them singletons. The sample taken for sequencing was blood. The V call is TRBV5-1, the J call TRBJ2-1, with 11 bases matching TRBD2. The clonotype originates from a young man with Graves' hyperthyroidism. This CDR3 reads CASSSGLAGSSYNEQFF. The CDR3 nucleotides read TGCGCCAGCAGCTCCGGACTAGCGGGCAGCTCCTACAATGAGCAGTTCTTC.